This entry is about one TCR beta chain. Its specificity is not known. This record belongs to a study of cytomegalovirus exposure and HLA in healthy donors. With 60 Vbeta and 13 Jbeta primers, the PCR was carried out. Profiling relied on immunoSEQ multiplex PCR, and the TCRdb table lists in-frame clones only, not all of them. This sample carries about 98,000 clones, around 80% of them seen once, and the ten largest clones take approximately 11%. Study-wide results and caveats: Earlier analysis found most TCR beta V segments productive about 87% or about 30% of the time. Later analysis identified 16,951 TCR beta sequences associated with HLA alleles, using a false discovery rate threshold of 0.05. A few V segments could not be told apart, such as TRBV6-2 and TRBV6-3, and were left out. Cytomegalovirus association was assigned to approximately 160 TCR beta chains.

J gave up 4 bases and V 5 bases, and 7 bases lay outside the gene matches. Germline CDR1 ENHRY, CDR2 SYGVKD. CDR3 size: 15 residues. The chain has TRBV10-3 and TRBJ1-2; 10 bases align to TRBD1. The sequence came from a man between 18 and 29 years old in good health and CMV-seropositive. Sequencing used PBMCs. The CDR3 DNA sequence: TGTGCCATCAGTTCCAGACAGGGGGCCATCTATGGCTACACCTTC. Protein sequence: CAISSRQGAIYGYTF.